Here is one T cell receptor beta chain with its context. This clone's antigen is unknown. No clone much larger than this one lies a single base away; base qualities are absent. According to the study, the label for this sample's treatment or condition signals: AdE1-LMPpoly-expanded autologous EBV-specific T-cell therapy followed by anti-PD-1 nivolumab. This sample is part of a study of EBV T-cell therapy then PD-1 blockade in nasopharyngeal carcinoma (TCRdb year 2021). V is pared back by 6 bases and J by 0 bases, with 11 bases lying between the germline termini. Taken from the germline V gene (reference sequence), the CDR1 and CDR2 loops are MNHNY and SVGAGI. Including the terminal cysteine and phenylalanine, the CDR3 comprises 15 residues. Only the CDR3 DNA stays, 45 bases, in frame from base 1. Genomic DNA was extracted from sorted cells using the Qiagen DNeasy Kit. The immunoSEQ platform was used for deep sequencing of the TCR beta chain. The paper's data handling went like this. Repertoire data analysis was performed with the immunoSEQ Analyzer software. Sourced from immuneACCESS, this table was stored by TCRdb with only in-frame sequences that have V and J called. A share of the clones is absent; for the studies checked, an unresolved V gene accounts for under half, and the remainder has no known explanation. V, J and clone size are taken as reported in that table, and D and trimming were inferred from the DNA itself. The sample contains tens of thousands of clones, 82% of them found a single time. The ten top clones hold 20% to 25% of the sample.

The chain links TRBV6-6 with TRBJ1-4; the D gene is unclear. The origin of this receptor is a middle-aged man with nasopharyngeal carcinoma. The material sequenced was CD8+ T cells from blood, taken at day -245 from a patient whose treatment included autologous EBV-specific T cells and nivolumab. The bases are TGTGCCAGCAGCCCCCTCACTGCAACTAATGAAAAACTGTTTTTT. Its coded protein is CASSPLTATNEKLFF.